This T cell receptor beta chain was recovered during a study of blood T cell repertoires in COVID-19. From germline, CDR1 is LGHDT and CDR2 YNNKEL (reference sequence). V gave up 4 bases and J gave up 0 bases; unmatched junction bases: 5. The length of the CDR3 is 16 residues. The assay was immunoSEQ multiplex PCR, and TCRdb's table has in-frame clones only and misses some. The sample lists about 320,000 clones, 89% occurring once. Each participant's cohort was designated according to participant-reported clinical history. The receptor was isolated from a man aged 55 to 70 who had recovered from COVID-19. The chain links TRBV3-1 (or the pseudogene TRBV3-2) to TRBJ2-7; TRBD2 agrees at 11 bases. The sample taken for sequencing was PBMCs or T cells enriched from blood (not recorded which). The chain's CDR3 is CASSPETSGSSYEQYF. DNA of the CDR3: TGTGCCAGCAGCCCAGAAACTAGCGGGAGCTCCTACGAGCAGTACTTC.